The 24 T cell receptor beta chains below come from one sample, sequenced in a study of response to subunit inactivated influenza vaccine. TCRdb called the RT-PCR reads again in MiXCR, with one record for every CDR3 protein. The sample gives about 540,000 distinct CDR3 sequences, under 30% of which show up once; 2.5% to 3% is in the top ten. These data were also reused for a study on T cells expressing NK-cell markers. As that report states: What made the TCR beta cDNA was 5'RACE template switching with UMIs.

Sample: CD4+ T cells sorted from PBMCs, taken approximately 13 days after vaccination. These receptors all come from a man aged 45-60 years who received an inactivated influenza vaccine.

V and J are TRBV20-1 and TRBJ2-1, with D maybe TRBD1 (6 bases). The ends were cut back, 0 bases at V and 2 bases at J, with 14 bases in the middle. This CDR3 comprises 16 residues. Germline CDR1 reads DFQATT; CDR2 reads SNEGSKA (reference sequence). The CDR3 here is CSARDARQGTYNEQFF. For the CDR3, the DNA is TGCAGTGCTAGAGATGCGCGGCAGGGGACCTACAATGAGCAGTTCTTC.

This clonotype was picked up many times. V gene TRBV12-3 or TRBV12-4 combines with J gene TRBJ1-2; D gene unclear. CDR3 length: 13 amino acids. V lost 1 base and J 3 bases, leaving 6 bases between the germline ends. The chain's CDR3 is CASSLGGDYGYTF. CDR3 coding DNA: TGTGCCAGCAGTTTAGGTGGCGACTATGGCTACACCTTC.

V usage is TRBV28 and J usage is TRBJ2-1, with a weak D call TRBD2 (5 bases). Trimming removed 5 bases at V and 5 bases at J, with 10 bases between. Germline V gene sequence: CDR1 MDHEN, CDR2 SYDVKM. The CDR3 spans 13 residues. CDR3 in amino acids: CASSPEVHNEQFF. DNA for the CDR3: TGTGCCAGCAGTCCGGAGGTGCACAATGAGCAGTTCTTC.

This clonotype was recorded a few times. The gene calls are TRBV7-2 and TRBJ2-2; D is ambiguous. Germline CDR1 is SGHTA and CDR2 is FQGNSA. The CDR3 is 15 residues long. Trimming removed 5 bases from V and 1 base from J, with 11 bases in between. CDR3 in amino acids: CASSPTARNTGELFF. In DNA form, the CDR3 reads TGTGCCAGCAGCCCCACCGCTAGGAACACCGGGGAGCTGTTTTTT.

The rearrangement joins TRBV29-1 to TRBJ2-1; the match to TRBD2 covers 7 bases. V shed 4 bases and J 3 bases; nucleotides not matched to a gene: 15. In germline, CDR1 is SQVTM, CDR2 ANQGSEA. There are 17 residues in the CDR3. The CDR3 loop is CSVGGGTAGPRYNEQFF. The CDR3 bases are TGCAGCGTTGGGGGGGGGACCGCGGGACCTCGCTACAATGAGCAGTTCTTC.

This clonotype was observed a handful of times. V and J are TRBV5-1 and TRBJ2-3, with TRBD2 matching 15 bases. V shed 4 bases and J 4 bases; nucleotides not matched to a gene: 1. CDR1 SGHRS and CDR2 YFSETQ come from the germline V gene. This CDR3 has 15 amino acids. The CDR3 is CASSRTSGRADTQYF. CDR3 sequence (DNA): TGCGCCAGCAGCCGGACTAGCGGGAGGGCAGATACGCAGTATTTT. The whole variable domain, remainder taken from reference TRBV5-1 and TRBJ2-3, is KAGVTQTPRYLIKTRGQQVTLSCSPISGHRSVSWYQQTPGQGLQFLFEYFSETQRNKGNFPGRFSGRQFSNSRSEMNVSTLELGDSALYLCASSRTSGRADTQYFGPGTRLTVL.

This rearrangement joins TRBV3-1 to TRBJ1-1; a possible D gene is TRBD1 (5 bases). Germline CDR1 reads LGHDT; CDR2 reads YNNKEL (reference sequence). CDR3 length equals 12 residues. Trimming took 1 base from V and 11 from J, leaving 11 bases between them. CDR3 loop: CASSQGQSRAFF. The CDR3 DNA sequence: TGTGCCAGCAGCCAAGGACAGAGTAGGGCTTTCTTT. Combining the CDR3 with reference TRBV3-1 and TRBJ1-1 gives the whole variable domain DTAVSQTPKYLVTQMGNDKSIKCEQNLGHDTMYWYKQDSKKFLKIMFSYNNKELIINETVPNRFSPKSPDKAHLNLHINSLELGDSAVYFCASSQGQSRAFFGQGTRLTVV.

The chain combines TRBV5-4 with TRBJ2-1; 9 bases are shared with TRBD2. The CDR3 covers 16 residues. The ends lost 4 bases at V and 9 bases at J; junction bases unmatched: 14. Per the germline V gene, CDR1 is SGHNT and CDR2 is YYREEE (reference sequence). The CDR3 DNA reads TGTGCCAGCAGCCGTACTAGCGGGCCGACCGGGGGTGAGCAGTTCTTC. Residues: CASSRTSGPTGGEQFF.

This clonotype was counted a few times. V and J are TRBV29-1 and TRBJ2-1, with 8 positions matching TRBD1. The CDR3 runs 13 residues. Germline trimming cut 2 bases from V and 15 bases from J; bases unmatched to any gene: 12. Germline CDR1 is SQVTM and CDR2 is ANQGSEA. CDR3 nucleotides: TGCAGCGTTGAACGGGAGACAGGGGTTGGTGGGTTCTTC. As protein: CSVERETGVGGFF.

The V gene is TRBV29-1, the J gene TRBJ2-3, with no clear D. The V and J ends lost 3 bases and 7 bases respectively, with 17 bases between them. Per germline, CDR1 SQVTM and CDR2 ANQGSEA. The CDR3 extends over 14 amino acids. The CDR3 DNA reads as TGCAGCGTTGACGGCAGGTCATATGGGAATACGCAGTATTTT. This sequence encodes CSVDGRSYGNTQYF.

The rearrangement joins TRBV5-1 to TRBJ2-5; D ambiguous. The germline CDR1 and CDR2 sequences are SGHRS and YFSETQ. The CDR3 spans 14 residues. V gave up 4 bases and J gave up 5 bases, with 15 bases separating them. CDR3 in amino acids: CASSLNSNRETQYF. The CDR3 nucleotides are TGCGCCAGCAGCCTAAACTCGAACCGGGAGACCCAGTACTTC.

The chain is built from TRBV5-5 and TRBJ1-4, with TRBD1 matching 9 bases. In germline, CDR1 is SGHKS, CDR2 YYEKEE (reference sequence). The CDR3 length is 15 residues. Unmatched junction bases numbered 5, after V lost 3 bases and J lost 5 bases. Here the CDR3 DNA reads TGTGCCAGCAGCTCCAACAGGGGGCGAAATGAAAAACTGTTTTTT. Residues: CASSSNRGRNEKLFF.

This clonotype was picked up many times. The chain employs TRBV7-3 and TRBJ2-1, with D perhaps assigned TRBD1 or TRBD2 (5 bases each). V shed 3 bases and J shed 4 bases, with 19 bases lying between them. The CDR3 runs 17 residues. The germline V gene has CDR1 SGHTA and CDR2 FQGTGA. CDR3: CASSLSAGASRYNEQFF. CDR3 in DNA: TGTGCCAGCAGCTTGTCGGCCGGGGCTAGCAGGTACAATGAGCAGTTCTTC.

This clonotype was seen a handful of times. This chain uses TRBV5-1 with TRBJ1-1, with 8 bases identical to TRBD1. Germline assignment: CDR1 SGHRS and CDR2 YFSETQ. The CDR3 is made up of 15 amino acids. V gave up 2 bases and J gave up 4 bases; unmatched junction bases: 7. The CDR3 bases are TGCGCCAGCAGCTTAGACCAGGGGGCGTCCACTGAAGCTTTCTTT. Protein product: CASSLDQGASTEAFF.

This clonotype was detected a few times. The rearrangement links TRBV4-2 to TRBJ2-3; no clear D. The CDR3 sequence is 13 residues long. CDR1 and CDR2 from the germline V gene are LGHNA and YNFKEQ. Trimming cost V 3 bases and J 5 bases, with 9 bases left between them. CDR3 residues: CASSHLRGDTQYF. The CDR3 coding sequence is TGTGCCAGCAGCCATTTACGCGGAGATACGCAGTATTTT.

CDR3 nucleotide sequence: TGTGCCAGCAGCGTAGAGTCCAGGGGGTACGAGCAGTACTTC. This encodes CASSVESRGYEQYF. The chain recombines TRBV9 with TRBJ2-7; 7 bases fit TRBD1. The V gene's germline CDR1 is SGDLS and CDR2 YYNGEE. J was trimmed by 4 bases and V by 0 bases; bases with no gene match: 4. This CDR3 has 14 amino acids.

The chain has TRBV6-2 or TRBV6-3 and TRBJ2-1; TRBD2 matches 8 bases. Germline V gives CDR1 MNHEY, CDR2 SVGEGT. J gave up 7 bases and V 3 bases, and 8 bases lay outside the gene matches. This CDR3 region has 15 residues. As DNA, the CDR3 is TGTGCCAGCAGTTATGGACGGGGGGGCAGAAATGAGCAGTTCTTC. Translating it yields CASSYGRGGRNEQFF.

This clonotype has just one count. The chain recombines TRBV3-1 with TRBJ2-7; D might be TRBD1 or TRBD2, each matching 5 bases. Trimming left V 4 bases short and J 6 bases short, with 10 bases between. CDR3 length: 12 amino acids. The V gene's germline CDR1 is LGHDT and CDR2 YNNKEL (reference sequence). The CDR3 sequence: CASSLLGTEQYF. The CDR3 DNA is TGTGCCAGCAGCCTGCTCGGGACCGAGCAGTACTTC.

In its sample, this clonotype was seen a few times. The chain carries TRBV20-1 and TRBJ2-7; TRBD2 agrees at 10 bases. CDR1 and CDR2 from the germline V gene are DFQATT and SNEGSKA (reference sequence). V trimming: 1 base; J trimming: 7 bases; junction bases outside the gene matches: 7. The CDR3 is made up of 14 amino acids. CDR3 protein: CSARVASGGREQYF. The CDR3, as DNA: TGCAGTGCTAGAGTGGCTAGCGGGGGTCGGGAGCAGTACTTC.

This clonotype showed up just a few times. The chain employs TRBV20-1 and TRBJ1-4; D is unresolved. Germline V gene lookup returns CDR1 DFQATT and CDR2 SNEGSKA (reference sequence). CDR3 size: 13 residues. V was shortened by 7 bases and J by 0 bases, with 9 bases between the two germline ends. In DNA form, the CDR3 reads TGCAGTGTTAGCAGGACAACTAATGAAAAACTGTTTTTT. Protein: CSVSRTTNEKLFF.

The CDR3 here is CASSLSSGGNTIYF. CDR3 coding DNA: TGTGCCAGCAGCTTATCAAGCGGGGGAAACACCATATATTTT. The chain has TRBV11-2 and TRBJ1-3, with D unclear. This CDR3 has 14 residues. The V gene's germline CDR1 is SGHAT and CDR2 FQNNGV. Trimming left V 2 bases short and J 4 bases short, with 9 bases between.

V gene TRBV24-1 combines with J gene TRBJ1-2; 9 bases map to TRBD1. The CDR3 runs to 15 residues. The V gene end was trimmed by 3 bases and the J gene end by 7 bases; junction bases not matched to a gene: 8. Germline V CDR1 and CDR2: KGHDR, SFDVKD. CDR3 sequence reads: CATSDIRDRAGGYTF. For the CDR3, the DNA is TGTGCCACCAGTGATATCCGGGACAGGGCTGGTGGCTACACCTTC.

The chain uses TRBV7-2 and TRBJ2-1; D call uncertain. The ends were cut back, 5 bases at V and 0 bases at J, with 8 bases in the middle. The germline V gene has CDR1 SGHTA and CDR2 FQGNSA. The CDR3 loop spans 14 amino acids. The CDR3 DNA sequence: TGTGCCAGCAGCCGCGCGAGCTCCTACAATGAGCAGTTCTTC. It encodes CASSRASSYNEQFF.

The chain links TRBV6-4 to TRBJ2-1, with 15 bases lining up with TRBD2. V trimming: 6 bases; J trimming: 8 bases; junction bases outside the gene matches: 23. CDR3 length equals 21 residues. Germline lookup yields CDR1 MRHNA and CDR2 SNTAGT. The CDR3 DNA reads TGTGCCAGCAGGACCGACAGGGGGAAGGGACTAGCGGGAGGTTCAATTGATGAGCAGTTCTTC. Residues: CASRTDRGKGLAGGSIDEQFF.